This T cell receptor beta chain was sequenced in a study of control samples from healthy donors and cancer patients. The table came from immunoSEQ multiplex PCR; TCRdb's copy has only in-frame clones and leaves some out. Of over 150,000 clones listed, 85% to 95% are singletons. The TCR originated in a man aged 35 to 55 in good health. Material for sequencing was blood.

In DNA, the CDR3 is TGTGCCAGCAGCCGTTGGACAGGCGTAGCATTAACAGATACGCAGTATTTT. It yields the protein CASSRWTGVALTDTQYF. V usage is TRBV7-6 and J usage is TRBJ2-3, with TRBD1 identical over 7 bases. Losses at the gene ends were 5 bases for V and 3 bases for J; bases not matched to a gene: 14. The CDR3 contains 17 residues. Germline assignment: CDR1 SGHVS and CDR2 FNYEAQ.